The next 10 T cell receptor beta chains were all read from a single sample in a study of Graves' ophthalmopathy and Graves' hyperthyroidism. RNA transcripts served as template for amplifying TCR beta CDR3 sequences. The first round was an RT-PCR with HTBI primers, and the second round was a multiplex PCR. TCRdb reanalysed the multiplex PCR reads using MiXCR and keeps one entry per CDR3 protein. The sample lists 900,000 to 1,200,000 distinct CDR3 sequences, about 38% occurring once. Sequencing was carried out using peripheral blood or thyroid tissue (not recorded which). These receptor sequences come from an adult man with Graves' hyperthyroidism.

The chain joins TRBV19 to TRBJ1-2; D is undetermined. Germline V CDR1 and CDR2: LNHDA, SQIVND (reference sequence). CDR3 length equals 12 residues. Trimming removed 5 bases from V and 6 bases from J, with 10 bases in between. CDR3 nucleotides: TGTGCCAGTAGTCCAGGAAGTGATGGCTACACCTTC. This gives the protein CASSPGSDGYTF. The full variable domain, with the rest looked up from reference TRBV19 and TRBJ1-2, is DGGITQSPKYLFRKEGQNVTLSCEQNLNHDAMYWYRQDPGQGLRLIYYSQIVNDFQKGDIAEGYSVSREKKESFPLTVTSAQKNPTAFYLCASSPGSDGYTFGSGTRLTVV.

In this sample, this clonotype turned up many times. The rearrangement joins TRBV20-1 to TRBJ1-5; D is perhaps TRBD1 (5 bases). Germline V gene data show CDR1 as DFQATT and CDR2 as SNEGSKA (reference sequence). The length of the CDR3 is 15 residues. V was cut by 0 bases and J by 6 bases, with 15 bases left in between. The CDR3 spells CSAREEDIPSQPQHF. CDR3 sequence (DNA): TGCAGTGCTAGAGAAGAGGACATCCCAAGTCAGCCCCAGCATTTT.

The CDR3: CASSLKSEAFF. The CDR3 DNA follows: TGTGCCAGCAGTTTAAAGTCTGAAGCTTTCTTT. The chain carries TRBV28 and TRBJ1-1; D gene ambiguous. CDR3 length equals 11 residues. From germline, CDR1 is MDHEN and CDR2 SYDVKM. The V end lost 2 bases, the J end lost 6 bases, and 4 bases lay between the germline ends.

This clonotype was counted only a few times. The chain joins TRBV19 to TRBJ1-2; 9 bases are a match to TRBD1. The germline CDR1 and CDR2 sequences are LNHDA and SQIVND (reference sequence). The CDR3 runs 15 residues. V gave up 4 bases and J gave up 6 bases; unmatched junction bases: 9. CDR3 nucleotide sequence: TGTGCCAGTAGTAAGCCGGGACAGGGCAACAATGGCTACACCTTC. Translating gives CASSKPGQGNNGYTF.

This clonotype was detected once. J is TRBJ1-3 and V is TRBV29-1; no reliable D call. V was cut by 8 bases and J by 0 bases, with 23 bases left in between. Germline loops: CDR1 SQVTM, CDR2 ANQGSEA. The CDR3 covers 17 residues. The CDR3 protein is CSSQDRLLLFSGNTIYF. The CDR3 region has the DNA TGCAGCAGCCAAGATCGCCTCCTGCTGTTCTCTGGAAACACCATATATTTT.

A single count supports this clonotype. This may stem from a read error, because a much larger clone lies one nucleotide away. The chain couples TRBV6-2 or TRBV6-3 to TRBJ2-2; maybe TRBD2 (6 bases). Per germline, CDR1 MNHEY and CDR2 SVGEGT. The V end was cut by 7 bases, the J end by 3 bases, with 6 bases between. The CDR3 length is 12 residues. In DNA form, the CDR3 reads TGTGCCAGCACGGGAGACACCGGGGAGCTGTTTTTT. Translation: CASTGDTGELFF.

The CDR3: CASSLERGLEQYF. CDR3 coding DNA: TGTGCCAGCAGCTTGGAGAGGGGTTTAGAGCAGTACTTC. The chain uses TRBV7-2 and TRBJ2-7, with D possibly being TRBD1 or TRBD2 (5 bases each). The germline V gene has CDR1 SGHTA and CDR2 FQGNSA. V was clipped by 3 bases and J by 7 bases, with 13 bases between them. This CDR3 region has 13 residues.

The chain has TRBV9 and TRBJ2-5, with 13 bases identical to TRBD2. V lost 2 bases and J lost 5; bases outside the gene matches: 3. There are 15 residues in the CDR3. The germline V gene has CDR1 SGDLS and CDR2 YYNGEE. The CDR3 region has the DNA TGTGCCAGCAGCGTTACTAGCGGGAGGGCGGAGACCCAGTACTTC. It encodes CASSVTSGRAETQYF.

This clonotype has a handful of counts. This chain connects TRBV10-2 to TRBJ2-5; weak D call: TRBD2 (5 bases). CDR1 and CDR2 (germline): WSHSY, SAAADI. V gave up 4 bases and J gave up 5 bases, with 11 bases separating them. The CDR3 is 13 amino acids. The CDR3 reads CASSVGEMETQYF. DNA of the CDR3: TGCGCCAGCAGTGTCGGGGAAATGGAGACCCAGTACTTC.

The chain couples TRBV2 to TRBJ2-5, with 10 bases lining up with TRBD2. The junction had 13 bases not matched to a gene; V was cut back by 7 bases and J by 11 bases. CDR3 length: 14 residues. CDR1 is SNHLY and CDR2 is FYNNEI in the germline V gene. For the CDR3, the DNA is TGTGCCAGCAATCTAGCGGGGGTCCCAGATACGCAGTACTTC. Its protein product is CASNLAGVPDTQYF.